Below, 29 T cell receptor beta chains from the same sample are listed, as sequenced in a study of cytomegalovirus exposure and HLA in healthy donors. Both 60 Vbeta primers and 13 Jbeta primers went into the PCR. TCRdb's copy holds only in-frame clones and misses some; the assay was immunoSEQ multiplex PCR. The sample holds 140,000 to 150,000 clones, about 80% seen once. Sequencing input: PBMCs. The receptors shown here come from a man aged 35-49 years in good health and CMV-seronegative.

Of note for this clone: Different DNA sequences within this sample yield the same CDR3. The chain recombines TRBV5-1 with TRBJ1-5; maybe TRBD1 (6 bases). This CDR3 has 15 residues. V shed 0 bases and J shed 1 base, with 8 bases lying between them. The V gene's germline CDR1 is SGHRS and CDR2 YFSETQ. The CDR3 spells CASSLDRGSNQPQHF. The CDR3 nucleotides read TGCGCCAGCAGCTTGGATAGGGGGAGCAATCAGCCCCAGCATTTT. Full variable domain (remainder filled in from reference TRBV5-1 and TRBJ1-5): KAGVTQTPRYLIKTRGQQVTLSCSPISGHRSVSWYQQTPGQGLQFLFEYFSETQRNKGNFPGRFSGRQFSNSRSEMNVSTLELGDSALYLCASSLDRGSNQPQHFGDGTRLSIL.

This clone was counted once. The chain is built from TRBV6-5 and TRBJ1-5, with D possibly being TRBD1 (6 bases). The CDR3 is 14 amino acids. V was pared by 5 bases and J by 2 bases, with 10 bases between. Germline V gives CDR1 MNHEY, CDR2 SVGAGI. CDR3 sequence (DNA): TGTGCCAGCAGTACAGGGTTAGGCAATCAGCCCCAGCATTTT. Amino acid sequence: CASSTGLGNQPQHF.

This chain uses TRBV25-1 with TRBJ2-2, with 12 positions matching TRBD2. The V gene end was trimmed by 3 bases and the J gene end by 6 bases; junction bases not matched to a gene: 8. CDR1 and CDR2 from the germline V gene are MGHDK and SYGVNS. This CDR3 is built from 17 residues. The CDR3 is CASSDPTSGGLPGELFF. Here the CDR3 DNA reads TGTGCCAGCAGTGACCCAACTAGCGGGGGGTTACCCGGGGAGCTGTTTTTT.

J is TRBJ1-1 and V is TRBV6-5; 8 nucleotides agree with TRBD1. Germline CDR1 is MNHEY and CDR2 is SVGAGI. With 7 bases clipped from V and 0 bases from J, the junction kept 7 bases outside the gene matches. The CDR3 is 15 amino acids. The CDR3, as DNA: TGTGCCAGCACCGGGGACAGGACTATGAACACTGAAGCTTTCTTT. It translates to CASTGDRTMNTEAFF.

This clone was seen more than once but under ten times. The chain uses TRBV28 and TRBJ1-1; 9 positions agree with TRBD1. The CDR3 extends over 15 amino acids. Losses at the gene ends were 7 bases for V and 0 bases for J; bases not matched to a gene: 6. Germline values: CDR1 MDHEN, CDR2 SYDVKM. The CDR3: CASTQGQGLNTEAFF. DNA for the CDR3: TGTGCCAGCACCCAAGGACAGGGGCTGAACACTGAAGCTTTCTTT.

This chain joins TRBV6-6 and TRBJ1-4; TRBD1 matches at 9 bases. V shed 5 bases, J shed 6 bases, and the junction held 7 bases outside the gene matches. CDR3 size: 15 residues. Germline-derived CDR1 and CDR2 are MNHNY and SVGAGI (reference sequence). In DNA, the CDR3 is TGTGCCAGCAGTCTCAGGACAGGGGTTCATGAAAAACTGTTTTTT. Protein product: CASSLRTGVHEKLFF.

This clone has just one count. Mismatch with germline at one junction end may stem from a read error. The V call is TRBV6-1, the J call TRBJ1-1; TRBD1 might be the D (5 bases). The CDR3 loop spans 12 amino acids. Germline values: CDR1 MNHNS, CDR2 SASEGT. Here the CDR3 reads CASSENTGPPHF. Written as DNA, the CDR3 is TGTGCCAGCAGTGAAAACACAGGACCCCCCCACTTT.

The chain is built from TRBV27 and TRBJ1-5; TRBD1 matches 7 bases. The germline V gene encodes CDR1 MNHEY and CDR2 SMNVEV (reference sequence). V dropped 5 bases and J dropped 5; count of bases not matched to a gene: 9. CDR3 length: 15 amino acids. The CDR3: CASSQQGFGYQPQHF. CDR3 DNA: TGTGCCAGCAGTCAACAGGGGTTTGGATATCAGCCCCAGCATTTT.

The chain links TRBV5-4 to TRBJ2-5, with 7 bases fitting TRBD1. J was trimmed by 1 base and V by 4 bases; bases with no gene match: 4. The CDR3 has 14 amino acids. Germline V lookup: CDR1 SGHNT, CDR2 YYREEE (reference sequence). The CDR3 is CASSSGTVQETQYF. Here the CDR3 DNA reads TGTGCCAGCAGCAGTGGGACAGTCCAAGAGACCCAGTACTTC. Supplemented by reference TRBV5-4 and TRBJ2-5, the full variable domain reads ETGVTQSPTHLIKTRGQQVTLRCSSQSGHNTVSWYQQALGQGPQFIFQYYREEENGRGNFPPRFSGLQFPNYSSELNVNALELDDSALYLCASSSGTVQETQYFGPGTRLLVL.

The chain uses TRBV7-3 and TRBJ1-1; no clear D. Germline V CDR1 and CDR2: SGHTA, FQGTGA. This CDR3 region has 13 residues. The ends were cut back, 2 bases at V and 1 base at J, with 5 bases in the middle. In DNA form, the CDR3 reads TGTGCCAGCAGCTTATTATGGAACACTGAAGCTTTCTTT. Translated, it gives CASSLLWNTEAFF.

This chain uses TRBV5-1 with TRBJ2-4; D gene uncertain. The CDR3 contains 13 residues. V gave up 0 bases and J gave up 6 bases, with 7 bases separating them. Germline V gives CDR1 SGHRS, CDR2 YFSETQ. The CDR3 bases are TGCGCCAGCAGCTTGGGTTTTCGAAACATTCAGTACTTC. The encoded protein is CASSLGFRNIQYF. Full variable domain (remainder filled in from reference TRBV5-1 and TRBJ2-4): KAGVTQTPRYLIKTRGQQVTLSCSPISGHRSVSWYQQTPGQGLQFLFEYFSETQRNKGNFPGRFSGRQFSNSRSEMNVSTLELGDSALYLCASSLGFRNIQYFGAGTRLSVL.

Only one count was recorded for this clone. The chain employs TRBV18 and TRBJ1-4, with 8 bases lining up with TRBD1. The CDR3 extends over 14 amino acids. The ends lost 4 bases at V and 7 bases at J; junction bases unmatched: 5. Per germline, CDR1 KGHSH and CDR2 LQKENI. CDR3 protein: CASSQQGVPEKLFF. CDR3 DNA sequence: TGTGCCAGCTCACAACAGGGGGTGCCTGAAAAACTGTTTTTT.

CDR3 DNA: TGTGCCAGCAGCTTCCGACCTGCCCCCAGGTTCACCGGGGAGCTGTTTTTT. Translated, it gives CASSFRPAPRFTGELFF. The J gene is TRBJ2-2, the V gene TRBV5-8; D not resolved. The CDR3 spans 17 residues. Germline CDR1 is SGHTS and CDR2 is YDEGEE. V was trimmed by 2 bases and J by 4 bases, leaving 18 bases between them. The variable domain in full, with the rest retrieved from reference TRBV5-8 and TRBJ2-2, is EAGVTQSPTHLIKTRGQQATLRCSPISGHTSVYWYQQALGLGLQFLLWYDEGEERNRGNFPPRFSGRQFPNYSSELNVNALELEDSALYLCASSFRPAPRFTGELFFGEGSRLTVL.

The chain joins TRBV5-1 to TRBJ1-1, with D possibly TRBD1 on 6 matching bases. Germline lookup yields CDR1 SGHRS and CDR2 YFSETQ. CDR3 length: 15 residues. With 4 bases removed from V and 4 bases from J, the gap between germline ends came to 17 bases. This chain's CDR3 is CASSPGGAIVTEAFF. The CDR3 region has the DNA TGCGCCAGCAGCCCTGGGGGGGCGATTGTCACTGAAGCTTTCTTT.

V and J are TRBV7-2 and TRBJ2-3, with 7 bases identical to TRBD2. The V segment lost 6 bases and the J segment 2 bases; nucleotides outside the gene matches: 8. This CDR3 has 15 residues. CDR1 is SGHTA, CDR2 FQGNSA, per germline. The CDR3 sequence is CASSAPAGITDTQYF. The CDR3 nucleotides are TGTGCCAGCAGTGCACCAGCGGGGATCACAGATACGCAGTATTTT.

The genes are TRBV14 and TRBJ2-7, with 7 bases identical to TRBD1. The V gene end was trimmed by 3 bases and the J gene end by 0 bases; junction bases not matched to a gene: 8. CDR3 length equals 16 residues. Germline assignment: CDR1 SGHDN and CDR2 FVKESK. The CDR3 loop is CASSHPRTGLSYEQYF. The CDR3 region has the DNA TGTGCCAGCAGCCACCCGAGGACAGGTCTCTCCTACGAGCAGTACTTC. Filled out from reference TRBV14 and TRBJ2-7, the complete variable domain reads EAGVTQFPSHSVIEKGQTVTLRCDPISGHDNLYWYRRVMGKEIKFLLHFVKESKQDESGMPNNRFLAERTGGTYSTLKVQPAELEDSGVYFCASSHPRTGLSYEQYFGPGTRLTVT.

This clone was counted a single time. The rearrangement uses TRBV18 and TRBJ1-2; D unclear. The CDR3 has 15 residues. Per germline, CDR1 KGHSH and CDR2 LQKENI. V lost 2 bases and J 1 base, leaving 11 bases between the germline ends. The CDR3 DNA reads as TGTGCCAGCTCACCAAGGGAGCGAGTTAACTATGGCTACACCTTC. Translating it yields CASSPRERVNYGYTF.

Notes on this clone: Other nucleotide sequences from this sample produce the same CDR3. The J gene is TRBJ1-5, the V gene TRBV7-2, with D tentatively TRBD1 (6 bases). Trimming removed 1 base at V and 2 bases at J, with 9 bases between. Germline V gene lookup returns CDR1 SGHTA and CDR2 FQGNSA. The CDR3 consists of 15 residues. This CDR3 is CASSLDGGGNQPQHF. CDR3 coding DNA: TGTGCCAGCAGCTTAGATGGGGGCGGCAATCAGCCCCAGCATTTT. The full variable domain, its missing parts supplied by reference TRBV7-2 and TRBJ1-5, is GAGVSQSPSNKVTEKGKDVELRCDPISGHTALYWYRQSLGQGLEFLIYFQGNSAPDKSGLPSDRFSAERTGGSVSTLTIQRTQQEDSAVYLCASSLDGGGNQPQHFGDGTRLSIL.

V and J are TRBV7-2 and TRBJ2-7; maybe TRBD1 (6 bases). Germline lookup yields CDR1 SGHTA and CDR2 FQGNSA. The V and J ends lost 5 bases and 3 bases respectively, with 11 bases between them. The CDR3 spans 13 residues. In DNA form, the CDR3 reads TGTGCCAGCAGCCCGTCACAGGGCTACGAGCAGTACTTC. Its protein is CASSPSQGYEQYF.

The chain couples TRBV5-1 to TRBJ2-5; 9 positions match TRBD2. The CDR3 is 15 residues long. The ends lost 4 bases at V and 2 bases at J; junction bases unmatched: 6. Germline CDR1 and CDR2: SGHRS and YFSETQ. The DNA of the CDR3 is TGCGCCAGCAGCCAGCTAGCGGGGACACAAGAGACCCAGTACTTC. Protein product: CASSQLAGTQETQYF.

This chain uses TRBV7-9 with TRBJ1-4; D is uncertain. The CDR3 consists of 15 residues. Germline lookup yields CDR1 SEHNR and CDR2 FQNEAQ (reference sequence). Trimming removed 2 bases from V and 4 bases from J, with 11 bases in between. The CDR3 loop reads CASSLFGENNEKLFF. CDR3 in DNA: TGTGCCAGCAGCTTATTTGGAGAGAATAATGAAAAACTGTTTTTT.

The chain uses TRBV5-1 and TRBJ2-7; TRBD1 is a possible D gene (6 bases). V was trimmed by 5 bases and J by 7 bases, leaving 16 bases between them. The CDR3 covers 13 residues. Germline lookup yields CDR1 SGHRS and CDR2 YFSETQ. The CDR3 loop is CASSTNREGEQYF. CDR3 coding DNA: TGCGCCAGCAGTACAAACAGGGAAGGGGAGCAGTACTTC.

This clone has just a few counts. The CDR3 region has the DNA TGCGCCAGCAGCCAAGATCGAGCGGGGGGGCCCCCTCCCTTTCCGTCAGTAGATACGCAGTATTTT. Protein: CASSQDRAGGPPPFPSVDTQYF. The chain combines TRBV4-1 with TRBJ2-3, with TRBD2 matching over 10 bases. Trimming took 0 bases from V and 5 from J; bases not matched to a gene: 23. This CDR3 contains 22 residues. The V gene's germline CDR1 is MGHRA and CDR2 YSYEKL.

The chain joins TRBV4-3 to TRBJ1-4, with 11 bases lining up with TRBD1. Germline V gene lookup returns CDR1 LGHNA and CDR2 YSLEER. J lost 8 bases, V lost 3 bases, and 5 bases had no gene match. This CDR3 is 15 amino acids long. The CDR3 sequence: CASSQGTGGREKLFF. In DNA form, the CDR3 reads TGCGCCAGCAGCCAGGGGACAGGGGGAAGGGAAAAACTGTTTTTT.

V and J are TRBV4-3 and TRBJ2-7; D possibly corresponds to TRBD2 (5 bases). The CDR3 sequence is 13 residues long. Trimming cost V 0 bases and J 8 bases, with 11 bases left between them. From germline, CDR1 is LGHNA and CDR2 YSLEER. The CDR3 bases are TGCGCCAGCAGCCAAGATAGAGGGAACCAGCAGTACTTC. This encodes CASSQDRGNQQYF.

The table lists this clone with a count of one. This specimen includes other DNA sequences encoding the same CDR3. V gene TRBV4-3 combines with J gene TRBJ2-5; TRBD1 is a possible D gene (6 bases). The CDR3 totals 14 residues. The ends were cut back, 1 base at V and 3 bases at J, with 9 bases in the middle. Per the germline V gene, CDR1 is LGHNA and CDR2 is YSLEER. The CDR3 protein is CASSQGAGEETQYF. DNA for the CDR3: TGCGCCAGCAGCCAAGGAGCAGGGGAAGAGACCCAGTACTTC.

The table lists this clone with a few counts. This chain connects TRBV5-6 to TRBJ1-1, with 9 positions matching TRBD1. There are 15 residues in the CDR3. Germline V lookup: CDR1 SGHDT, CDR2 YYEEEE. With 4 bases clipped from V and 5 bases from J, the junction kept 9 bases outside the gene matches. This CDR3 is CASSGRTGATTEAFF. The DNA for the CDR3 is TGTGCCAGCAGCGGAAGGACAGGGGCAACAACTGAAGCTTTCTTT. Full variable domain (missing parts from reference TRBV5-6 and TRBJ1-1): DAGVTQSPTHLIKTRGQQVTLRCSPKSGHDTVSWYQQALGQGPQFIFQYYEEEERQRGNFPDRFSGHQFPNYSSELNVNALLLGDSALYLCASSGRTGATTEAFFGQGTRLTVV.

The chain carries TRBV11-3 and TRBJ1-1; 11 bases line up with TRBD1. The germline V gene encodes CDR1 SGHNT and CDR2 YENEEA. The CDR3 covers 16 residues. V lost 4 bases to trimming and J lost 1 base; unmatched junction nucleotides: 5. CDR3 sequence (DNA): TGTGCCAGCAGCTCCGGGACAGGGGGATCGAACACTGAAGCTTTCTTT. Residues: CASSSGTGGSNTEAFF.

The genes are TRBV10-1 and TRBJ2-5, with TRBD2 matching over 8 bases. This CDR3 has 16 residues. Germline V CDR1 and CDR2: WNHNN, SYGVQD (reference sequence). The ends lost 0 bases at V and 2 bases at J; junction bases unmatched: 5. The CDR3 protein is CASSESGLGNQETQYF. In nucleotides, the CDR3 is TGCGCCAGCAGTGAGTCGGGACTAGGGAATCAAGAGACCCAGTACTTC.